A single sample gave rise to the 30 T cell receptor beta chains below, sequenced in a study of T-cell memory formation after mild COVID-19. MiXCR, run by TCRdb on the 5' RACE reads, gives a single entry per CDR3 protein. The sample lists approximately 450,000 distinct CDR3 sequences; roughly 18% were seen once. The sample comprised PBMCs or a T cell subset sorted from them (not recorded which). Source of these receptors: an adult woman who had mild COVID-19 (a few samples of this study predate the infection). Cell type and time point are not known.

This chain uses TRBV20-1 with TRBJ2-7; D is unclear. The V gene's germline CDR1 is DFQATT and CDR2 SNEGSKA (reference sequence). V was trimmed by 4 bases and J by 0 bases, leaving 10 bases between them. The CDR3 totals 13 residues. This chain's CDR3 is CSANGASSYEQYF. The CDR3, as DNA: TGCAGTGCTAACGGCGCGAGCTCCTACGAGCAGTACTTC.

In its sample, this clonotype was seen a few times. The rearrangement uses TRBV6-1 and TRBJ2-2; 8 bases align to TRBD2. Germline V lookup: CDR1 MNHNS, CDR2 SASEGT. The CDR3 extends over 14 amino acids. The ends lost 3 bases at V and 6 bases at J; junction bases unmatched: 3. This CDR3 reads CASSDGTRSGELFF. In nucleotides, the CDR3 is TGTGCCAGCAGTGATGGGACTAGGTCCGGGGAGCTGTTTTTT.

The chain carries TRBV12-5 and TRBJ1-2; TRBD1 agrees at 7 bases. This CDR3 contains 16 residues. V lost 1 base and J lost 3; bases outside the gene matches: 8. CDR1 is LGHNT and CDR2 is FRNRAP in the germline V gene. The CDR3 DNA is TGTGCTAGTGGTTTGGAGGCCAGGGGGGCTCACTATGGCTACACCTTC. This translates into CASGLEARGAHYGYTF. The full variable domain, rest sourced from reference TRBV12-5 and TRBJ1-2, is DARVTQTPRHKVTEMGQEVTMRCQPILGHNTVFWYRQTMMQGLELLAYFRNRAPLDDSGMPKDRFSAEMPDATLATLKIQPSEPRDSAVYFCASGLEARGAHYGYTFGSGTRLTVV.

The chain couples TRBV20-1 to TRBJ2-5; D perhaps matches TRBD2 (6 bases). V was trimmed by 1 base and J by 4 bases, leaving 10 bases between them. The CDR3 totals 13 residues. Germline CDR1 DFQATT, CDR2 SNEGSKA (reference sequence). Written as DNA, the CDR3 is TGCAGTGCTAGAGGTCCCGGGGGAGAGACCCAGTACTTC. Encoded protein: CSARGPGGETQYF.

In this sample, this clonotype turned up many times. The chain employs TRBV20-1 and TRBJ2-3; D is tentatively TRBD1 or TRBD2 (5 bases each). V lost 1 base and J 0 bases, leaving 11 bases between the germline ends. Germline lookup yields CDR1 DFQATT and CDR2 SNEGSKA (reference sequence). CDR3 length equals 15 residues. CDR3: CSARGDETSTDTQYF. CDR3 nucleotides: TGCAGTGCTAGAGGGGACGAAACTAGCACAGATACGCAGTATTTT.

CDR3: CASSLPAGPLYGYTF. In DNA form, the CDR3 reads TGTGCCAGCAGCCTACCCGCAGGGCCCCTCTATGGCTACACCTTC. This chain connects TRBV7-9 to TRBJ1-2, with D tentatively TRBD1 (5 bases). From germline, CDR1 is SEHNR and CDR2 FQNEAQ (reference sequence). The CDR3 runs 15 residues. V lost 5 bases to trimming and J lost 4 bases, with 17 bases between them.

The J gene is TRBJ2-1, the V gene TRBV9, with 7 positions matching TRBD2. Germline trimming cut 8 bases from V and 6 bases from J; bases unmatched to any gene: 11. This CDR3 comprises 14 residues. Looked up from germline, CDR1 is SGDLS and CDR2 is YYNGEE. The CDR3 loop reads CAREKRDKANEQFF. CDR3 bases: TGTGCCAGGGAAAAGCGGGATAAGGCCAATGAGCAGTTCTTC.

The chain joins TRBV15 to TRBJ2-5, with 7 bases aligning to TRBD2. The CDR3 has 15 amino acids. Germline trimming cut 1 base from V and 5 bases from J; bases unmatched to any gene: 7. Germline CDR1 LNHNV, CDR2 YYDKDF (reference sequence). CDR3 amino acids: CATSRVGTTQETQYF. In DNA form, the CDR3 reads TGTGCCACCAGCAGAGTAGGGACTACTCAGGAGACCCAGTACTTC. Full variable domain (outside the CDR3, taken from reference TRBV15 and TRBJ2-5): DAMVIQNPRYQVTQFGKPVTLSCSQTLNHNVMYWYQQKSSQAPKLLFHYYDKDFNNEADTPDNFQSRRPNTSFCFLDIRSPGLGDTAMYLCATSRVGTTQETQYFGPGTRLLVL.

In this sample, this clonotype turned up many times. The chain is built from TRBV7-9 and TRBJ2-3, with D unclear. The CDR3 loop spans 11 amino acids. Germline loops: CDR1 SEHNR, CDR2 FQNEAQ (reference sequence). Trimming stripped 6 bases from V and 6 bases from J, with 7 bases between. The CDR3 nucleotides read TGTGCCAGCAGAAATGGGGATACGCAGTATTTT. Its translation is CASRNGDTQYF.

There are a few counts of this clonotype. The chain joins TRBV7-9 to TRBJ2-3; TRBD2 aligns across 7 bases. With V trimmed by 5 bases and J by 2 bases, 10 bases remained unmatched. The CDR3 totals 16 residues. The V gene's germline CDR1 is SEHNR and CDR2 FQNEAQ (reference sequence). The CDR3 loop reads CASSRPLAQDTDTQYF. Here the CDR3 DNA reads TGTGCCAGCAGCCGCCCACTAGCGCAAGACACAGATACGCAGTATTTT.

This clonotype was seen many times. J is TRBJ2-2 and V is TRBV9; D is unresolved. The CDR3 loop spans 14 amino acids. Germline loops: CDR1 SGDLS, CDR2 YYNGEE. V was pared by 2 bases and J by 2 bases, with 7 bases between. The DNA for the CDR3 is TGTGCCAGCAGCGTTACAACCAACACCGGGGAGCTGTTTTTT. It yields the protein CASSVTTNTGELFF.

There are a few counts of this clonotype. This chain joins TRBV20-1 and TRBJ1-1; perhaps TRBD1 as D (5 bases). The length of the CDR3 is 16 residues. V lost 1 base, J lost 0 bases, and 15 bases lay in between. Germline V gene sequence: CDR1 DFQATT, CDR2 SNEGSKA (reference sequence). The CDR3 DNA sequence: TGCAGTGCTAGAGGGGACGGTGGATTAATGAACACTGAAGCTTTCTTT. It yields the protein CSARGDGGLMNTEAFF.

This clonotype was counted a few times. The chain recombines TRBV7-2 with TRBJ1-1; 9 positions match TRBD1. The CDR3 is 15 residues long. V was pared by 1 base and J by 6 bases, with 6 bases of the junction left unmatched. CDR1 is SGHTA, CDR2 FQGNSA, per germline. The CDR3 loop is CASSLDPGQGAEAFF. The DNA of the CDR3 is TGTGCCAGCAGCTTAGATCCGGGACAGGGTGCTGAAGCTTTCTTT.

The CDR3 bases are TGTGCCAGCTCACCGTCAGTCCGTGATGAAGCTTTCTTT. Translated: CASSPSVRDEAFF. The J gene is TRBJ1-1, the V gene TRBV18; D is unclear. The V gene's germline CDR1 is KGHSH and CDR2 LQKENI. Trimming took off 3 bases at V and 7 bases at J, with 12 bases between the two ends. This CDR3 spans 13 amino acids.

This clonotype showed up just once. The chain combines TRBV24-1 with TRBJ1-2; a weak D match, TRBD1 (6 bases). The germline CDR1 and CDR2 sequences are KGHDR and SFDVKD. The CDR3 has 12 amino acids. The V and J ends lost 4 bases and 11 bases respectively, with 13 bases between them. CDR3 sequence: CATSDPQGLYTF. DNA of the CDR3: TGTGCCACCAGTGACCCACAGGGCCTTTACACCTTC.

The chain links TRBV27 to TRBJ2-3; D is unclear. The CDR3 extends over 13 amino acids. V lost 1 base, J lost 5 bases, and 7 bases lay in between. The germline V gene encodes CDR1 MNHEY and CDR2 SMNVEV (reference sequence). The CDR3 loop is CASSLYGVDTQYF. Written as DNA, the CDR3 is TGTGCCAGCAGTTTATATGGGGTAGATACGCAGTATTTT.

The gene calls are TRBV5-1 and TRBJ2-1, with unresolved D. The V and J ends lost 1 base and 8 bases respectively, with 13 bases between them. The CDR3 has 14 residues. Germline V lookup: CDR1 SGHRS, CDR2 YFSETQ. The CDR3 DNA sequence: TGCGCCAGCAGCTTGATTCCCAACAACCATGAGCAGTTCTTC. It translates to CASSLIPNNHEQFF. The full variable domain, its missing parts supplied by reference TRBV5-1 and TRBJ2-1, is KAGVTQTPRYLIKTRGQQVTLSCSPISGHRSVSWYQQTPGQGLQFLFEYFSETQRNKGNFPGRFSGRQFSNSRSEMNVSTLELGDSALYLCASSLIPNNHEQFFGPGTRLTVL.

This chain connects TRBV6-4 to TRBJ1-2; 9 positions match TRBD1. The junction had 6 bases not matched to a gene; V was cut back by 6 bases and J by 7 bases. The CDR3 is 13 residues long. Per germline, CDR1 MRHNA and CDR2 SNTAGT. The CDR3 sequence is CASRGDRARGYTF. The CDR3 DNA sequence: TGTGCCAGCAGGGGGGACAGGGCGCGTGGCTACACCTTC.

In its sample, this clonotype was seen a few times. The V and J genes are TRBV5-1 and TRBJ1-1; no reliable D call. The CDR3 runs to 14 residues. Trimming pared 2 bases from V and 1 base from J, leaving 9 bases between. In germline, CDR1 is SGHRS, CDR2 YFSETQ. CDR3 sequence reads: CASSFGDGNTEAFF. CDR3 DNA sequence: TGCGCCAGCAGCTTCGGCGACGGGAACACTGAAGCTTTCTTT.

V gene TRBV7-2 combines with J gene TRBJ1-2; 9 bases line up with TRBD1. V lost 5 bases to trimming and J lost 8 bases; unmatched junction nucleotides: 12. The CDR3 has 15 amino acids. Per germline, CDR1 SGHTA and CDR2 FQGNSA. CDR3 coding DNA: TGTGCCAGCAGCCCCCGTATAACAGGGGGCGAGGGCTACACCTTC. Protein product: CASSPRITGGEGYTF.

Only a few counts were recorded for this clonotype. CDR3 in DNA: TGTGCCAGCAGCTTAAGGTTCCAGGACGAGCAGTACTTC. This codes for CASSLRFQDEQYF. V usage is TRBV7-8 and J usage is TRBJ2-7; no clear D. The ends were cut back, 2 bases at V and 5 bases at J, with 10 bases in the middle. Germline assignment: CDR1 SGHVS and CDR2 FQNEAQ. The CDR3 runs 13 residues.

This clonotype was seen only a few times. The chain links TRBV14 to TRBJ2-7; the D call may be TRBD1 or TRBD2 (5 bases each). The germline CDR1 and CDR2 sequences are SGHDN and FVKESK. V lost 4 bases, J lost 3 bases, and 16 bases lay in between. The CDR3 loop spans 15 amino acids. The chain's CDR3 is CASSPEPGPDYEQYF. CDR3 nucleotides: TGTGCCAGCAGCCCAGAACCGGGACCAGACTACGAGCAGTACTTC. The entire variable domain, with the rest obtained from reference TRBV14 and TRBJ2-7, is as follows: EAGVTQFPSHSVIEKGQTVTLRCDPISGHDNLYWYRRVMGKEIKFLLHFVKESKQDESGMPNNRFLAERTGGTYSTLKVQPAELEDSGVYFCASSPEPGPDYEQYFGPGTRLTVT.

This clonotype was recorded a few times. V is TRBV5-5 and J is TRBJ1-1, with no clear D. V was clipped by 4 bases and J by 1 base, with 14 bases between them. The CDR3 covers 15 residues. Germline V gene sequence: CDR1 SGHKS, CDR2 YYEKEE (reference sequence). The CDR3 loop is CASSLSSIPNTEAFF. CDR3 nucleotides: TGTGCCAGCAGCCTGAGCAGCATCCCGAACACTGAAGCTTTCTTT.

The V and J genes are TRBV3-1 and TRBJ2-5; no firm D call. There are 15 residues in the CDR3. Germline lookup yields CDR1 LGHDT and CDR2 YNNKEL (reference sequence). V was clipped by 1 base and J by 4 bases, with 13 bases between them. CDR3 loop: CASSQGVASRETQYF. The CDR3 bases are TGTGCCAGCAGCCAAGGGGTTGCGAGCAGAGAGACCCAGTACTTC.

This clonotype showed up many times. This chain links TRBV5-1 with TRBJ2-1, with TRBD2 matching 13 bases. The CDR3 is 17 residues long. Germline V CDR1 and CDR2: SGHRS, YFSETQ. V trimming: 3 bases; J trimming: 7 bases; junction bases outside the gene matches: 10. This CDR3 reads CASSWTSGSPTGNEQFF. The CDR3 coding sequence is TGCGCCAGCAGCTGGACTAGCGGGAGCCCAACGGGGAATGAGCAGTTCTTC.

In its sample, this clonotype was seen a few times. The CDR3 here is CASSQGYDRAVGKETQYF. The CDR3 DNA reads as TGTGCCAGCAGCCAAGGATATGACAGGGCGGTCGGAAAAGAGACCCAGTACTTC. The rearrangement joins TRBV14 to TRBJ2-5, with 7 positions matching TRBD1. Trimming took 1 base from V and 3 from J; bases not matched to a gene: 14. The CDR3 covers 18 residues. CDR1 and CDR2 (germline): SGHDN, FVKESK.

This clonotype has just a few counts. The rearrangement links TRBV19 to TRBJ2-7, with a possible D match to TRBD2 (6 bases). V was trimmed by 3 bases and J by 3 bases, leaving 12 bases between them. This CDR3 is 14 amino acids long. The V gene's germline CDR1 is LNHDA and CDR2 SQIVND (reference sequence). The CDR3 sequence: CASSIGTSNYEQYF. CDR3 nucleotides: TGTGCCAGTAGTATCGGTACTAGCAACTACGAGCAGTACTTC.

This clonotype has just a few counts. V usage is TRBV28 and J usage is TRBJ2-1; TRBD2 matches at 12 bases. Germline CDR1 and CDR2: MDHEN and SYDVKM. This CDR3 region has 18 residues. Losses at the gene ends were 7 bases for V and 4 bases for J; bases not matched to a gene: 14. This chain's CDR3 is CASTPLAGGLHVYNEQFF. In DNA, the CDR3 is TGTGCCAGCACCCCTCTAGCGGGAGGGCTCCACGTTTACAATGAGCAGTTCTTC.

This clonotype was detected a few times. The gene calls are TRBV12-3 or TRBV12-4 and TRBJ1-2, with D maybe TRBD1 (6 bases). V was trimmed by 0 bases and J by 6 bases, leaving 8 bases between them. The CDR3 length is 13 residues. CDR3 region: CASSLARGDGYTF. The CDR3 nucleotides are TGTGCCAGCAGTTTAGCCAGGGGTGATGGCTACACCTTC.

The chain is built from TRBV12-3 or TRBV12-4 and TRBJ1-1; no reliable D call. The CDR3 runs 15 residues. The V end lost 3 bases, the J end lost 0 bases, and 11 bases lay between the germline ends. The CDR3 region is CASSFSAGLNTEAFF. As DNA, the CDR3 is TGTGCCAGCAGTTTTAGCGCGGGCCTGAACACTGAAGCTTTCTTT.